Sequencing of this T cell receptor (beta chain) was carried out in a study of shared clonotypes between healthy human individuals. Across the study: Three CD4 naive, three CD4 memory, two CD8 naive and one CD8 memory plate were used per donor.

Libraries were prepared by immunoSEQ multiplex PCR; TCRdb keeps only in-frame clonotypes and omits some of them. The sample has fewer than 1.8 million clones, less than 99% seen once; the top ten hold roughly 0.36%. CDR3 length: 13 amino acids. The ends were cut back, 4 bases at V and 7 bases at J, with 11 bases in the middle. The germline CDR1 and CDR2 sequences are SGHTS and YDEGEE. The source material was naive CD4+ T cells sorted from blood. The subset was: CD45RA+ positively selected. The clonotype comes from a man between 25 and 39 years old in good health. The V gene is TRBV5-8, the J gene TRBJ2-2; D remains ambiguous. In DNA, the CDR3 is TGTGCCAGCAGCCGAATTAAGGGCGGGGAGCTGTTTTTT. Encoded protein: CASSRIKGGELFF.